This T cell receptor (beta chain) was obtained from a study of beta chain features in type 1 diabetes. The study, taken as a whole, reports: VDJ junctions from patients with type 1 diabetes contained fewer insertions and more deletions. Whether TCRB rearrangement is influenced by HLA type was left unresolved in this analysis.

Expressed TCRB transcripts were sequenced, since all the RNA that had been isolated was reverse transcribed. Some clones are missing from TCRdb's copy, which holds only in-frame ones; the method was immunoSEQ multiplex PCR. The repertoire includes 150,000 to 190,000 clones, over 8.5% of them detected once, and approximately 2% sits in the top ten. A heparinised blood draw that averaged roughly 110 mL was obtained once from each donor. Using CD45RO/CCR7/CD25/CD127/CD95/CD27, CD4+ naive, central memory, regulatory and stem cell-like memory cells were sorted. In its sample, this clone was seen a few times. What it binds is unknown. Being one base from a much bigger clone, this may be a read error. This CDR3 has 12 amino acids. Trimming cost V 4 bases and J 2 bases, with 0 bases left between them. The V gene's germline CDR1 is SGHAT and CDR2 FQDESV (reference sequence).

The chain uses TRBV11-1 and TRBJ2-6; no clear D. The specimen sequenced was central memory CD4+ T cells from blood. The receptor was derived from a man aged 18 to 30 in good health. The chain's CDR3 is CASSSGANVLTF. The CDR3 DNA reads as TGTGCCAGCAGCTCTGGGGCCAACGTCCTGACTTTC.